The T cell receptor (beta chain) under discussion was sequenced for a study of blood T cell repertoires in COVID-19. On the study more broadly: Acute-phase and convalescent COVID-19 samples originated in the United States, Italy and Spain. Sources were T cells, B-cell-depleted T cells, or PBMCs; the material itself was cDNA or gDNA.

Original processing methods: Amplification from reference gene primers served as the basis for estimated nucleated cell counts. Only in-frame clones appear in the TCRdb table, and some are missing; sequencing was by immunoSEQ multiplex PCR. The D gene and trimming were derived from the DNA, and the V and J assignments and clone size from that table. The data show 70,000 or so clones, just under 80% seen once. This CDR3 spans 15 amino acids. Trimming at V came to 5 bases and at J to 4 bases, leaving 8 bases not matched to a gene. Germline CDR1 LNHDA, CDR2 SQIVND (reference sequence). J is TRBJ1-1 and V is TRBV19, with 9 bases matching TRBD1. Sequenced: peripheral blood. This sequence originates from a human donor in a cohort sampled during active COVID-19. The CDR3 loop is CASSSGTGRVTEAFF. As DNA, the CDR3 is TGTGCCAGTAGTTCCGGGACAGGGAGGGTCACTGAAGCTTTCTTT.